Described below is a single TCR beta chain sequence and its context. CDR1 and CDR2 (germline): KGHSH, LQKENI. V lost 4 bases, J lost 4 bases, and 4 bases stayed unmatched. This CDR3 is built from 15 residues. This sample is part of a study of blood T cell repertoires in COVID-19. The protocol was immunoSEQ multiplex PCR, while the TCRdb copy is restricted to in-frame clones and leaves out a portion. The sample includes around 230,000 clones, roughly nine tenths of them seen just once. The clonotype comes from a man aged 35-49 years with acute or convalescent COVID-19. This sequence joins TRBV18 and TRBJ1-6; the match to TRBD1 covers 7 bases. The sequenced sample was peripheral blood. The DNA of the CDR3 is TGTGCCAGCTCACGGGACAGTTCATATAATTCACCCCTCCACTTT. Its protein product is CASSRDSSYNSPLHF.